This T cell receptor beta chain was observed in a study of patients and donors after allogeneic stem cell transplantation. TCRdb processed the RT-PCR reads anew with MiXCR; each CDR3 protein has one entry. The repertoire consists of roughly 140,000 distinct CDR3 sequences, with approximately 37% occurring once and the leading ten covering approximately 50%. The CDR3 runs 13 residues. The germline V and J ends were trimmed by 6 bases and 4 bases, with 12 bases remaining between them. Sequenced input: blood, either unsorted or a sorted T cell fraction (not recorded which). V is TRBV12-3 or TRBV12-4 and J is TRBJ1-1; D is possibly TRBD1 (5 bases). This receptor was identified in a human donor who was either an allogeneic HSCT recipient or a stem cell or donor lymphocyte infusion donor (not recorded which). It is not recorded whose cells these are; they may come from a transplant donor. The CDR3 is CASRRRQLTEAFF. CDR3 DNA: TGTGCCAGCAGGAGACGACAGCTCACTGAAGCTTTCTTT.